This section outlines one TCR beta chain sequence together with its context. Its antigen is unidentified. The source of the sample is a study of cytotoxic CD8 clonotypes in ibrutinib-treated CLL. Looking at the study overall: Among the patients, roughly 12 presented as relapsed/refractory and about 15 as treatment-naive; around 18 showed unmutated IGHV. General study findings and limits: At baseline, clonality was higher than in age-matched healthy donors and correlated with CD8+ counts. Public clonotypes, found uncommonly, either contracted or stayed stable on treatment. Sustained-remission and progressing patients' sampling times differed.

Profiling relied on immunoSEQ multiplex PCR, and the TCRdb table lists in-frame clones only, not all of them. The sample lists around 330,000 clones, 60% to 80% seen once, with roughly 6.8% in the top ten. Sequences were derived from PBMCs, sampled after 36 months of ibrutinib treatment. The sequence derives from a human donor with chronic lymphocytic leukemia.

The chain's CDR3 is CASSLEFF. The DNA for the CDR3 is TGTGCCAGCAGCTTAGAGTTCTTC. V is TRBV11-2 and J is TRBJ2-1; D is undetermined. The CDR3 covers 8 residues. The ends were cut back, 0 bases at V and 15 bases at J, with 0 bases in the middle. Germline lookup yields CDR1 SGHAT and CDR2 FQNNGV.